The present entry profiles one T cell receptor beta chain with its context. In its sample, this clone was seen once. Its binding antigen is unknown. One base away there is no much larger clone; base qualities are not given. The healthy control group was made up of fewer than 40 blood donors, and the Finnish Red Cross blood service supplied their buffy coats. All TCR-sequenced material derived from peripheral blood: patient blood samples and healthy donor buffy coats. Peripheral blood mononuclear cells were isolated by Ficoll-Hypaque gradient centrifugation. Magnetic purification was used to isolate CD4+ cells from the buffy coats of the healthy controls. Genomic DNA was extracted using the Gentra Puregene Cell and Tissue kit, and a Qubit 2.0 fluorometer was used to quantify it. TCRbeta rearrangements were sequenced from genomic DNA using the immunoSEQ assay at survey resolution. From the authors' description of their analysis: A lowest detectable productive clonotype frequency of 2.59 x 10-5 was observed in the TCR sequencing data. Only productive TCRbeta rearrangements, defined as complete and in-frame sequences, were included in the analyses. The clonality of each sample was calculated as Simpson clonality in the immunoSEQ Analyzer version 3.0. Based on frequency, clones were grouped as very rare, small, medium, large (1-20%) or hyperexpanded (>20%). Generation probabilities were estimated with OLGA 1.2.3, V-gene circos plots were made with VDJtools, specificities were looked up in VDJdb, and CDR3 motifs were identified with GLIPH. In TCRdb, the immuneACCESS table is reduced to in-frame sequences with V and J assigned. These tables do not hold every clone; where another copy was compared, an unresolved V gene accounts for under half, and the others remain unexplained. The DNA was the basis for D and trimming; V, J and clone size are from that table. This sample holds approximately 23,000 clones; around 78% were observed only once. The ten largest clonotypes hold roughly 0.41% of the sample.

The sample comes from a study of STAT5B mutations in CD4+ large granular lymphocyte leukemia (dated by TCRdb to between 2020 and 2023). With regard to the full study: Among healthy controls, the CDR3 'QG' motif was associated with a particular HLA allele. Flow cytometry on FACSCanto II or FACSVerse confirmed that purified fractions exceeded 95% purity among lymphocytes. The study compared the TCRbeta repertoires of patients with CD4+ T-cell large granular lymphocyte leukemia against those of healthy blood donors. What the authors observed across the whole study: Greater clonality appeared to be present in CD4-sorted patient repertoires than in healthy CD4+ repertoires, and the difference was retained after the putative leukemic clones were removed. The data were not HLA-matched, and the higher clonality in CD4+ T-LGLL than in CD8+ T-LGLL could be due to the relatively small sample size. Main leukemic clonotypes were private to each patient, although approximately 26% appeared at low frequency in other patients' non-leukemic repertoires. TRBV06-family usage was enriched among the top patient clones (8/27) compared with healthy controls (2/35).

The CDR3 spans 18 residues, from the cysteine through the phenylalanine. Of all the DNA, just the CDR3 is kept, 54 bases in frame from base 1. CDR1 SGHTA and CDR2 FQGNSA were looked up in the germline V gene. The germline ends are 25 bases apart after V is trimmed by 1 base and J by 6 bases. Material for sequencing was CD4+ T cells from blood buffy coats. This sequence originates from a human donor in good health. The rearrangement combines TRBV7-2 with TRBJ2-7; the D element might be TRBD1 or TRBD2, as each aligns at 5 bases. This receptor carries the CDR3 CASSLVPSPGRRDGEQYF. In nucleotides, the sequence is TGTGCCAGCAGCTTAGTACCGTCGCCGGGACGAAGGGATGGCGAGCAGTACTTC.